The clone carrying this T cell receptor beta chain showed up just a few times. Its specificity is unknown. The data derive from a study of regulatory T cells in long-lasting Graves disease. The time point here: persistent/refractory GD, antithyroid drugs over 5 years with positive TRAb. From RNA extracted from PBMCs, the TCR library was made. General study results and limits: Accuracy was perhaps lowered by the small sample size.

Assembly of TCR beta libraries relied on iRepertoire HTBI primers together with Arm-PCR of CDR3 regions. MiXCR was run by TCRdb on the multiplex PCR reads, yielding one entry per CDR3 protein. The sample records about 450,000 distinct CDR3 sequences, roughly a quarter being singletons. The sequences come from peripheral blood mononuclear cells (PBMCs), collected when the disease was refractory, from a patient treated with antithyroid drugs. This TCR derives from a female donor with Graves disease.

The CDR3 is CSAGDRVSEQFF. Written as DNA, the CDR3 is TGCAGTGCTGGGGACAGGGTGAGTGAGCAGTTCTTC. The chain carries TRBV20-1 and TRBJ2-1; 9 bases agree with TRBD1. The J segment lost 9 bases and the V segment lost 5 bases, leaving 5 bases of the junction unmatched. CDR1 is DFQATT and CDR2 is SNEGSKA in the germline V gene (reference sequence). The CDR3 contains 12 residues.